These 5 T cell receptor beta chains were all obtained from the same sample, sequenced in a study of blood T cell repertoires in COVID-19. Only in-frame clones appear in the TCRdb table, and some are missing; sequencing was by immunoSEQ multiplex PCR. The data contain over 300,000 clones, 86% of them singletons. The sample comprised peripheral blood. The receptors here all came from a woman aged 45-65 years with acute or convalescent COVID-19.

The chain's CDR3 is CASSIATYSNQPQHF. The CDR3 DNA sequence: TGTGCCAGTAGTATAGCAACTTATAGCAATCAGCCCCAGCATTTT. This chain uses TRBV19 with TRBJ1-5; D gene unclear. The CDR3 has 15 residues. Trimming shortened V by 1 base and J by 0 bases, and 7 bases separated the two germline ends. Germline V gene sequence: CDR1 LNHDA, CDR2 SQIVND (reference sequence).

This chain joins TRBV19 and TRBJ2-1; TRBD1 matches at 9 bases. Germline V CDR1 and CDR2: LNHDA, SQIVND (reference sequence). V shed 9 bases and J 4 bases; nucleotides not matched to a gene: 4. CDR3 length: 13 amino acids. The CDR3 DNA reads as TGTGCCAGCGGGACAGGGCGTTACAATGAGCAGTTCTTC. Its protein is CASGTGRYNEQFF. Full variable domain (rest looked up from reference TRBV19 and TRBJ2-1): DGGITQSPKYLFRKEGQNVTLSCEQNLNHDAMYWYRQDPGQGLRLIYYSQIVNDFQKGDIAEGYSVSREKKESFPLTVTSAQKNPTAFYLCASGTGRYNEQFFGPGTRLTVL.

This chain joins TRBV5-1 and TRBJ2-3; the D is unclear. Germline V CDR1 and CDR2: SGHRS, YFSETQ. The V end was cut by 1 base, the J end by 6 bases, with 6 bases between. The CDR3 is 12 residues long. CDR3 protein: CASSLQDDTQYF. The CDR3 DNA reads TGCGCCAGCAGCTTGCAGGATGATACGCAGTATTTT.

This rearrangement joins TRBV9 to TRBJ2-2; the D gene is possibly TRBD2 (6 bases). V lost 4 bases and J 8 bases, leaving 12 bases between the germline ends. The germline V gene has CDR1 SGDLS and CDR2 YYNGEE. The CDR3 contains 13 residues. CDR3 amino acids: CASSIVGGGELFF. The DNA for the CDR3 is TGTGCCAGCAGCATAGTGGGGGGAGGGGAGCTGTTTTTT.

This sequence joins TRBV28 and TRBJ1-5; 8 bases are a match to TRBD1. V lost 4 bases, J lost 7 bases, and 6 bases stayed unmatched. This CDR3 comprises 14 residues. Germline V gives CDR1 MDHEN, CDR2 SYDVKM. The CDR3: CASSSPTGEQPQHF. CDR3 sequence (DNA): TGTGCCAGCAGTTCCCCGACAGGGGAACAGCCCCAGCATTTT. Drawing the rest from reference TRBV28 and TRBJ1-5, the complete variable domain is DVKVTQSSRYLVKRTGEKVFLECVQDMDHENMFWYRQDPGLGLRLIYFSYDVKMKEKGDIPEGYSVSREKKERFSLILESASTNQTSMYLCASSSPTGEQPQHFGDGTRLSIL.